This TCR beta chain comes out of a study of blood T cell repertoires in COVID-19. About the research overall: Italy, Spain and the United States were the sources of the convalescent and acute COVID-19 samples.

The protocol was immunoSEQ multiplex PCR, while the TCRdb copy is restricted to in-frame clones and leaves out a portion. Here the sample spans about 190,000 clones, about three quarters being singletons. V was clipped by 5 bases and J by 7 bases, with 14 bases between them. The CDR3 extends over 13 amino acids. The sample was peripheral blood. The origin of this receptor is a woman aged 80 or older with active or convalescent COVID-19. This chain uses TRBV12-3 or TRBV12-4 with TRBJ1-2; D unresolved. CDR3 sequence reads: CASSAVRAGGYTF. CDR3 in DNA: TGTGCCAGCAGTGCCGTCCGGGCGGGTGGCTACACCTTC.